A selection of T cell receptor beta chains follows, all from one sample in a study of chemoradiotherapy in HPV16-positive cancers. Data came from immunoSEQ multiplex PCR; TCRdb stores just in-frame clones and leaves some out. The sample has tens of thousands of clones; around 90% are singletons. The sample in question was blood, obtained from a patient who underwent chemoradiotherapy. The receptors stem from a human donor with HPV-associated anogenital cancer. CDR3s include the opening cysteine and the closing phenylalanine or tryptophan. D genes are given only for firm matches. Clone size is given for some rows only: seen once, a few or many times, or a class if the clone is expanded.

NA,TRBJ2-7,NA,TRBV15,CATSRLISSYEQYF,TGTGCCACCAGCAGGCTTATATCCTCCTACGAGCAGTACTTC
NA,TRBJ2-7,NA,TRBV10-3,CAISGGLSTYEQYF,TGTGCCATCAGTGGGGGACTTTCAACCTACGAGCAGTACTTC
TRBD2,TRBJ2-5,NA,TRBV29-1,CSLSGVGTETQYF,TGCAGCCTTAGCGGGGTGGGGACCGAGACCCAGTACTTC
TRBD2,TRBJ2-1,NA,TRBV18,CASSPPTSGGNNEQFF,TGTGCCAGCTCACCACCGACTAGCGGGGGGAACAATGAGCAGTTCTTC
TRBD2,TRBJ2-3,NA,TRBV5-1,CASSLGLAGGSQYF,TGCGCCAGCAGCTTAGGACTAGCGGGAGGCTCGCAGTATTTT
NA,TRBJ1-3,NA,TRBV12-2,CASRLDSYNSGNTIYF,TGTGCAAGTCGCTTAGACAGCTACAACTCTGGAAACACCATATATTTT
NA,TRBJ2-7,once,TRBV5-1,CASSFGFESSYEQYF,TGCGCCAGCAGCTTTGGGTTCGAGAGCTCCTACGAGCAGTACTTC
NA,TRBJ1-5,NA,TRBV5-1,CASSLGGAQPQHF,TGCGCCAGCAGCTTGGGGGGGGCCCAGCCCCAGCATTTT
NA,TRBJ1-4,NA,TRBV2,CASQGNEKLFF,TGTGCCAGCCAGGGGAATGAAAAACTGTTTTTT
NA,TRBJ1-5,NA,TRBV21-1,CASSISDRGLDSNQPQHF,TGTGCCAGCAGCATCTCAGACAGGGGTTTGGACAGCAATCAGCCCCAGCATTTT
TRBD1,TRBJ2-7,once,TRBV25-1,CASTEGTGFNREQYF,TGTGCCAGCACCGAGGGGACAGGGTTTAACCGGGAGCAGTACTTC
NA,TRBJ2-5,NA,TRBV30,CAWSGGSFQETQYF,TGTGCCTGGAGCGGAGGGAGTTTCCAAGAGACCCAGTACTTC
TRBD2,TRBJ2-5,NA,TRBV14,CASSGAGGLKETQYF,TGTGCCAGCAGTGGGGCCGGGGGGTTGAAAGAGACCCAGTACTTC
NA,TRBJ2-7,once,TRBV7-6,CASSLGQGNEQYF,TGTGCCAGCAGCTTAGGGCAGGGCAACGAGCAGTACTTC
TRBD1,TRBJ2-7,NA,TRBV5-4,CASSPDRVAYEQYF,TGTGCCAGCAGCCCGGACAGGGTTGCCTACGAGCAGTACTTC
NA,TRBJ1-5,NA,TRBV27,CASSLSSGWNQPQHF,TGTGCCAGCAGTTTATCGAGCGGTTGGAATCAGCCCCAGCATTTT
TRBD1,TRBJ2-5,NA,TRBV2,CASTSRMGRGSETQYF,TGTGCCAGCACCTCTCGAATGGGCAGGGGGTCGGAGACCCAGTACTTC
TRBD1,TRBJ2-2,once,TRBV18,CASSPPGQALTGELFF,TGTGCCAGCTCACCACCGGGACAGGCTCTCACCGGGGAGCTGTTTTTT
NA,TRBJ2-1,NA,TRBV10-3,CAIRGTLNEQFF,TGTGCCATCAGAGGGACGCTCAATGAGCAGTTCTTC
NA,TRBJ1-5,NA,TRBV5-6,CASSLNGNSGNQPQHF,TGTGCCAGCAGCTTAAATGGGAACTCAGGCAATCAGCCCCAGCATTTT
TRBD2,TRBJ2-1,NA,TRBV7-2,CASSLVIAGGYNEQFF,TGTGCCAGCAGCTTAGTCATAGCGGGGGGGTACAATGAGCAGTTCTTC
NA,TRBJ2-3,NA,TRBV6-5,CASRGLTDTQYF,TGTGCCAGCAGAGGGCTCACAGATACGCAGTATTTT
NA,TRBJ2-7,NA,TRBV7-8,CASSFPPGGLSYEQYF,TGTGCCAGCAGCTTCCCTCCCGGGGGGCTCTCGTACGAGCAGTACTTC
TRBD2,TRBJ2-5,NA,TRBV7-8,CASSSGLDETQYF,TGTGCCAGCAGCTCCGGACTAGATGAGACCCAGTACTTC
NA,TRBJ1-1,NA,TRBV19,CASSLRQNPEAFF,TGTGCCAGTAGTTTGCGACAGAACCCTGAAGCTTTCTTT
NA,TRBJ2-7,NA,TRBV6-6,CASSYSRPGGNEQYF,TGTGCCAGCAGTTACTCCCGACCCGGCGGTAACGAGCAGTACTTC
NA,TRBJ2-7,NA,TRBV15,CATSRDLGAEEQYF,TGTGCCACCAGCAGAGATTTGGGGGCAGAGGAGCAGTACTTC
NA,TRBJ1-4,NA,TRBV5-1,CASSLLDGKLFF,TGCGCCAGCAGCTTATTGGATGGAAAACTGTTTTTT
TRBD2,TRBJ2-1,NA,TRBV15,CATSRGGLAGYNEQFF,TGTGCCACCAGCAGAGGTGGGCTAGCGGGGTACAATGAGCAGTTCTTC
TRBD1,TRBJ1-2,NA,TRBV16,CASSQDRVSEGYTF,TGTGCCAGCAGCCAAGACAGGGTGAGCGAGGGCTACACCTTC
TRBD2,TRBJ2-5,NA,TRBV15,CATSRGLMRFGETQYF,TGTGCCACCAGCAGGGGACTAATGAGGTTTGGAGAGACCCAGTACTTC
TRBD1,TRBJ1-2,NA,TRBV30,CAWNEPGTGSYGYTF,TGTGCCTGGAATGAACCCGGGACAGGGAGCTATGGCTACACCTTC
NA,TRBJ2-1,NA,TRBV30,CAWRGDWASNNEQFF,TGTGCCTGGAGGGGGGATTGGGCATCCAACAATGAGCAGTTCTTC
NA,TRBJ1-1,NA,TRBV6-1,CASSPRSGTEAFF,TGTGCCAGCAGCCCTAGGTCGGGCACTGAAGCTTTCTTT
TRBD2,TRBJ2-7,once,TRBV28,CASRTLVAGDYEQYF,TGTGCCAGCCGGACCTTAGTGGCGGGAGACTACGAGCAGTACTTC
TRBD2,TRBJ2-7,NA,TRBV29-1,CSVLGLAGGWYEQYF,TGCAGCGTCCTCGGACTAGCGGGAGGTTGGTACGAGCAGTACTTC
NA,TRBJ2-3,NA,TRBV5-1,CASSLTGDMQYF,TGCGCCAGCAGCTTGACCGGGGATATGCAGTATTTT
TRBD2,TRBJ2-7,NA,TRBV25-1,CATKTSGGPWEQYF,TGTGCCACGAAGACTAGCGGGGGCCCCTGGGAGCAGTACTTC
NA,TRBJ1-3,NA,TRBV13,CASRTLIAPSGNTIYF,TGTGCCAGCAGAACCCTTATAGCGCCATCTGGAAACACCATATATTTT
NA,TRBJ1-2,few,TRBV18,CASSPGRWEYGYTF,TGTGCCAGCTCACCGGGACGTTGGGAATATGGCTACACCTTC
TRBD1,TRBJ1-2,NA,TRBV18,CASSLSRDRAHGYTF,TGTGCCAGCTCACTTAGCCGGGACAGGGCCCATGGCTACACCTTC
NA,TRBJ1-1,NA,TRBV7-2,CASSSNGAGITEAFF,TGTGCCAGCAGCTCAAATGGGGCAGGGATCACTGAAGCTTTCTTT
NA,TRBJ2-6,NA,TRBV2,CASSALYSGANVLTF,TGTGCCAGCAGTGCGTTATATTCTGGGGCCAACGTCCTGACTTTC
NA,TRBJ2-7,NA,TRBV5-8,CASSLKYYEQYF,TGTGCCAGCAGCTTGAAATACTACGAGCAGTACTTC
TRBD2,TRBJ2-2,NA,TRBV29-1,CSAEIWEGLNTGELFF,TGCAGCGCCGAGATTTGGGAGGGGTTGAACACCGGGGAGCTGTTTTTT
TRBD2,TRBJ2-1,NA,TRBV19,CASSSSKSGRAYNEQFF,TGTGCCAGTAGTAGCTCCAAAAGCGGGAGGGCGTACAATGAGCAGTTCTTC
NA,TRBJ2-5,NA,TRBV5-1,CASSLGETQETQYF,TGCGCCAGCAGCTTGGGAGAGACCCAAGAGACCCAGTACTTC
NA,TRBJ2-1,NA,TRBV28,CASPSVDEQFF,TGTGCCAGTCCTAGCGTGGATGAGCAGTTCTTC
NA,TRBJ1-1,once,TRBV5-1,CASSLVDLNTEAFF,TGCGCCAGCAGCTTGGTGGATCTGAACACTGAAGCTTTCTTT
NA,TRBJ1-2,once,TRBV11-2,CASSLQRDTYGYTF,TGTGCCAGCAGCTTACAGAGAGACACCTATGGCTACACCTTC
NA,TRBJ1-2,NA,TRBV28,CASSVGLDGYTF,TGTGCCAGCAGTGTAGGGCTGGACGGCTACACCTTC
NA,TRBJ2-5,NA,TRBV2,CASCQEETQYF,TGTGCCAGCTGCCAGGAAGAGACCCAGTACTTC
TRBD2,TRBJ2-2,NA,TRBV18,CASSPPGGPNTGELFF,TGTGCCAGCTCGCCTCCGGGAGGCCCGAACACCGGGGAGCTGTTTTTT
NA,TRBJ1-1,medium-sized,TRBV6-5,CASSVVPGGRTEAFF,TGTGCCAGCAGCGTTGTCCCGGGGGGAAGAACTGAAGCTTTCTTT